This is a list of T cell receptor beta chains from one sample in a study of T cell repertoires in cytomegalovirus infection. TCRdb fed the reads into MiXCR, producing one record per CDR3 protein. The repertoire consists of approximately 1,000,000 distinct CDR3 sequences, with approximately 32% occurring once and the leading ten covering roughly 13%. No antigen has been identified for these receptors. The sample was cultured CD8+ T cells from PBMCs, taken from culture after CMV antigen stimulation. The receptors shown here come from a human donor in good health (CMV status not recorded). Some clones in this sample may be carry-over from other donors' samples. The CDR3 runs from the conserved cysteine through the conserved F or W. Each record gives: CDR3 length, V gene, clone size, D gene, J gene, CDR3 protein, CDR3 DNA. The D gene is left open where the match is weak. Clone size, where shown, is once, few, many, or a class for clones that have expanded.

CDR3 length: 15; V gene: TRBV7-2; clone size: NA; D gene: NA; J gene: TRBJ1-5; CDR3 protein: CASSPWGASNQPQHF; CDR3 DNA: TGTGCCAGCAGCCCATGGGGGGCGAGCAATCAGCCCCAGCATTTT
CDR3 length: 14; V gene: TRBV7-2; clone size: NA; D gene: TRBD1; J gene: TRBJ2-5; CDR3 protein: CASSSRQGWETQYF; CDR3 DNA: TGTGCCAGCAGCTCCAGACAGGGGTGGGAGACCCAGTACTTC
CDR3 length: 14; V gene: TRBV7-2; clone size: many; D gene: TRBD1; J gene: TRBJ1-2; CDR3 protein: CASILHGDRGGYTF; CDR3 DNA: TGTGCCAGCATCCTACACGGGGACAGGGGGGGCTACACCTTC
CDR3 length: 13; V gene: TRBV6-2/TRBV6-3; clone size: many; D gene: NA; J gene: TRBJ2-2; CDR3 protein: CASILWNTGELFF; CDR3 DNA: TGTGCCAGCATTCTCTGGAACACCGGGGAGCTGTTTTTT
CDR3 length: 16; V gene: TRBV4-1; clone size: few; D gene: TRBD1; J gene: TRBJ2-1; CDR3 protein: CASSQDLGTGGGEQFF; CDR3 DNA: TGCGCCAGCAGCCAAGATTTGGGGACAGGGGGAGGTGAGCAGTTCTTC
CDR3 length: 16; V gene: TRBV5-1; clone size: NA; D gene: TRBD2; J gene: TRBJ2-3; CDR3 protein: CASSLAISGVTDTQYF; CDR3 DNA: TGCGCCAGCAGCTTGGCCATTAGCGGGGTCACAGATACGCAGTATTTT
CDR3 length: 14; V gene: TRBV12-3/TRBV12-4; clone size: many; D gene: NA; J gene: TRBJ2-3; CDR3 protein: CASSLGVSTDTQYF; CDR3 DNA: TGTGCCAGCAGCTTAGGAGTTAGCACAGATACGCAGTATTTT
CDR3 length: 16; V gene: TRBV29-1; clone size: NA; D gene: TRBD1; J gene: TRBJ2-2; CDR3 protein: CSVLGKGANSTGELFF; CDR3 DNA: TGCAGCGTTCTGGGGAAGGGGGCGAATTCCACCGGGGAGCTGTTTTTT
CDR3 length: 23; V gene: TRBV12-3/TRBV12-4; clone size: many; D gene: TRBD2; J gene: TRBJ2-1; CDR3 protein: CASSLSGPGTSGGSGSKYNEQFF; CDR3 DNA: TGTGCCAGCAGTTTATCTGGACCCGGGACTAGCGGGGGTAGCGGTTCAAAATACAATGAGCAGTTCTTC
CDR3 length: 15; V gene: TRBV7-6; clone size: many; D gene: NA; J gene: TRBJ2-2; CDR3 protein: CASSSTGGGTGELFF; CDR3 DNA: TGTGCCAGCAGCTCTACAGGGGGAGGGACCGGGGAGCTGTTTTTT
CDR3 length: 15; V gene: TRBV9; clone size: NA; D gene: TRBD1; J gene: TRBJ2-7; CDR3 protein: CASSVAGTGAYEQYF; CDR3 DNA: TGTGCCAGCAGCGTAGCTGGGACAGGGGCCTACGAGCAGTACTTC
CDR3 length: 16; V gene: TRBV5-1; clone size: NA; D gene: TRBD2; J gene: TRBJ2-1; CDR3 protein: CASSPGLAGAHNEQFF; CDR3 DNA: TGCGCCAGCAGCCCGGGGCTAGCGGGGGCCCACAATGAGCAGTTCTTC
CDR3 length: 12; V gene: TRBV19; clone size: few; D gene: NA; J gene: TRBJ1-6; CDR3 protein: CASSIGGAPLHF; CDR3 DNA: TGTGCCAGTAGTATTGGAGGCGCGCCCCTCCACTTT
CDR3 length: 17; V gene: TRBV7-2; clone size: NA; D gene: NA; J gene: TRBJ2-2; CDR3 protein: CASSLGDGPADTGELFF; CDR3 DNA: TGTGCCAGCAGCTTAGGGGACGGACCTGCGGACACCGGGGAGCTGTTTTTT
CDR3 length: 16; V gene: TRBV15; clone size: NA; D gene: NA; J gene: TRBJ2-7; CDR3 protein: CATSRDRGRPTYEQYF; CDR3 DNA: TGTGCCACCAGCAGAGATCGAGGAAGGCCTACCTACGAGCAGTACTTC
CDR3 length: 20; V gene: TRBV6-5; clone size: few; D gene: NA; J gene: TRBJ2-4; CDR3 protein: CASSYSTLPSAGREGGIQYF; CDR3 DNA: TGTGCCAGCAGTTACTCGACTTTACCGTCCGCCGGCAGGGAAGGGGGCATTCAGTACTTC
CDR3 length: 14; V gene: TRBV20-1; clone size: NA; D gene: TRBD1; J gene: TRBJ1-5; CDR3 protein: CSALDRGSNQPQHF; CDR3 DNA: TGCAGCGCCCTGGACAGGGGGTCCAATCAGCCCCAGCATTTT
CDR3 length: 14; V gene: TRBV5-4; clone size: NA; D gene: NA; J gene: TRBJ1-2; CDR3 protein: CASSLETLPYGYTF; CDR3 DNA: TGTGCCAGCAGCTTGGAGACACTACCCTATGGCTACACCTTC
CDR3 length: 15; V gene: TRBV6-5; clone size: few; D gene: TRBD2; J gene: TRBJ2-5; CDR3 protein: CASSSTSGGLKTQYF; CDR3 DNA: TGTGCCAGCAGCTCGACTAGCGGGGGTTTGAAGACCCAGTACTTC
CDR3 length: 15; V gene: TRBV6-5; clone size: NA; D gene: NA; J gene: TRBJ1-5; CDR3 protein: CASSYRSGGNQPQHF; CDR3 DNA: TGTGCCAGCAGTTATAGGTCTGGCGGGAATCAGCCCCAGCATTTT
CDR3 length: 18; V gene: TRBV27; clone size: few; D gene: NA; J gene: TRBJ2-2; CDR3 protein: CASSRPGRSIMNTGELFF; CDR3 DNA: TGTGCCAGCAGCCGCCCGGGACGGTCAATTATGAACACCGGGGAGCTGTTTTTT
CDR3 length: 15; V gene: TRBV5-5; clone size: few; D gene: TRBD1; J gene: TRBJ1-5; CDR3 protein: CASSEGTGARQPQHF; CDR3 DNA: TGTGCCAGCAGCGAAGGGACAGGCGCAAGGCAGCCCCAGCATTTT
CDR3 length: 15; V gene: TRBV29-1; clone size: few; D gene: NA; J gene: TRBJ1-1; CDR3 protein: CSVAPPGYVGTEAFF; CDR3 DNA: TGCAGCGTTGCGCCACCGGGGTACGTTGGCACTGAAGCTTTCTTT
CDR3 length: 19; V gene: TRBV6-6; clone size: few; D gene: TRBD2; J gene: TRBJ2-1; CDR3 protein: CASKPPGLAGGSSYNEQFF; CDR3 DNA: TGTGCCAGCAAACCCCCGGGACTAGCGGGGGGTAGCTCCTACAATGAGCAGTTCTTC
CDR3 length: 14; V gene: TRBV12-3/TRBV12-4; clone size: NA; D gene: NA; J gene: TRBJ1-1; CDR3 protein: CASSTGVLNTEAFF; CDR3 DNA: TGTGCCAGCAGTACGGGGGTTTTGAACACTGAAGCTTTCTTT
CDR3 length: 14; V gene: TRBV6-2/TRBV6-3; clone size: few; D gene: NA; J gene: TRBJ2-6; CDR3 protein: CASSTPGAGNVLTF; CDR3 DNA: TGTGCCAGCAGTACCCCAGGGGCGGGCAACGTCCTGACTTTC
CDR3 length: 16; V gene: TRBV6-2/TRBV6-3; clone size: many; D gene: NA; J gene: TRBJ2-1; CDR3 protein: CASSQRDRIQDDEQFF; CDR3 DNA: TGTGCCAGCAGTCAGAGAGATCGGATCCAGGACGATGAGCAGTTCTTC
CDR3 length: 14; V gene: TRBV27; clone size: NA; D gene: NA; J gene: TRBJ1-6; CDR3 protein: CASSRDNYNSPLHF; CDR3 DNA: TGTGCCAGCAGTCGGGACAATTATAATTCACCCCTCCACTTT
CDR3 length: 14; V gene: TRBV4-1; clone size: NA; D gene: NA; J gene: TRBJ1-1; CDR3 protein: CASSQDYSNTEAFF; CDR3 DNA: TGCGCCAGCAGCCAAGATTACAGTAACACTGAAGCTTTCTTT
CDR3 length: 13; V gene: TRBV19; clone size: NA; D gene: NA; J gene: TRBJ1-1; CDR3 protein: CASMIWGGTEAFF; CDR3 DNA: TGTGCCAGTATGATATGGGGCGGCACTGAAGCTTTCTTT
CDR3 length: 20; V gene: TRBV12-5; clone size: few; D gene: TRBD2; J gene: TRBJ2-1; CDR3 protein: CASGLVRSSGGRPSYNEQFF; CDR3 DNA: TGTGCTAGTGGTTTGGTACGATCTAGCGGGGGGAGACCCTCCTACAATGAGCAGTTCTTC
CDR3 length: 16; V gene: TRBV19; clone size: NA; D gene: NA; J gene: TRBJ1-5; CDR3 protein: CASSIVIGVRNQPQHF; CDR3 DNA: TGTGCCAGTAGTATAGTGATCGGGGTACGCAATCAGCCCCAGCATTTT
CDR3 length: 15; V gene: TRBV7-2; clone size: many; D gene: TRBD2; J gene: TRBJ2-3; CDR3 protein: CASRDSGGGEDTQYF; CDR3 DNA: TGTGCCAGCAGAGATAGCGGGGGGGGAGAAGATACGCAGTATTTT
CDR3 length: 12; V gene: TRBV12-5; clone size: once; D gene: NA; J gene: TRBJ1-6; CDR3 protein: CASGEGYSPLHF; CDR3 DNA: TGTGCTAGTGGCGAGGGATATTCACCCCTCCACTTT
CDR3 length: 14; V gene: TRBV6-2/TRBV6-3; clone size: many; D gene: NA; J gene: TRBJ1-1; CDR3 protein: CASSRTAMNTEAFF; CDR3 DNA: TGTGCCAGCAGTAGGACAGCCATGAACACTGAAGCTTTCTTT